The 31 T cell receptor beta chains below all came from one sample that was sequenced in a study of blood T cell repertoires in COVID-19. Clones were read by immunoSEQ multiplex PCR, and TCRdb kept only the in-frame ones, dropping some. The sample has 300,000 to 400,000 clones, 85% seen once; the top ten hold 1.9%. Material for sequencing was PBMCs or T cells enriched from blood (not recorded which). The receptors were gathered from a woman under 40 who had been exposed to COVID-19.

This chain uses TRBV24-1 with TRBJ2-5; the D gene is possibly TRBD1 (5 bases). V was clipped by 5 bases and J by 2 bases, with 11 bases between them. The CDR3 contains 14 residues. The V gene's germline CDR1 is KGHDR and CDR2 SFDVKD. In DNA, the CDR3 is TGTGCCACCAGTGTAACAGGTGGACAAGAGACCCAGTACTTC. It encodes CATSVTGGQETQYF.

The DNA for the CDR3 is TGTGCCAGCAGTGAAGCTAGCGCGAACACCGGGGAGCTGTTTTTT. Its protein product is CASSEASANTGELFF. The V and J genes are TRBV2 and TRBJ2-2, with D possibly being TRBD2 (5 bases). The V end was cut by 0 bases, the J end by 0 bases, with 5 bases between. The germline gives CDR1 SNHLY, CDR2 FYNNEI. The CDR3 is made up of 15 amino acids.

The chain carries TRBV9 and TRBJ1-1, with 7 positions matching TRBD1. This CDR3 is built from 16 residues. Germline lookup yields CDR1 SGDLS and CDR2 YYNGEE. The V gene end was trimmed by 4 bases and the J gene end by 0 bases; junction bases not matched to a gene: 9. The CDR3 coding sequence is TGTGCCAGCAGCCCCAGACAGGGTCAAATGAACACTGAAGCTTTCTTT. Its protein product is CASSPRQGQMNTEAFF.

Only a few counts were recorded for this clone. The chain is built from TRBV27 and TRBJ1-2, with D uncertain. The CDR3 has 15 amino acids. With 1 base removed from V and 4 bases from J, the gap between germline ends came to 13 bases. In germline, CDR1 is MNHEY, CDR2 SMNVEV (reference sequence). This CDR3 is CASSLYDGSSYGYTF. In DNA form, the CDR3 reads TGTGCCAGCAGTTTATATGATGGTTCTAGCTATGGCTACACCTTC.

The V call is TRBV18, the J call TRBJ1-2; D may be TRBD1 (5 bases). Per the germline V gene, CDR1 is KGHSH and CDR2 is LQKENI. The V and J ends lost 4 bases and 6 bases respectively, with 15 bases between them. The CDR3 has 14 amino acids. The DNA of the CDR3 is TGTGCCAGCTCACTCCGGGAGAAAGGGGATGGCTACACCTTC. It encodes CASSLREKGDGYTF.

The chain couples TRBV19 to TRBJ1-2; 8 bases line up with TRBD1. Germline lookup yields CDR1 LNHDA and CDR2 SQIVND (reference sequence). The V and J ends lost 8 bases and 4 bases, in that order; junction bases with no gene match: 3. The CDR3 spans 12 residues. CDR3 protein: CASATGGYGYTF. The CDR3 DNA reads TGTGCCAGTGCTACAGGGGGCTATGGCTACACCTTC. The variable domain in full, with the rest retrieved from reference TRBV19 and TRBJ1-2, is DGGITQSPKYLFRKEGQNVTLSCEQNLNHDAMYWYRQDPGQGLRLIYYSQIVNDFQKGDIAEGYSVSREKKESFPLTVTSAQKNPTAFYLCASATGGYGYTFGSGTRLTVV.

This clone was seen once. This chain connects TRBV6-5 to TRBJ2-3, with TRBD1 matching over 7 bases. CDR1 and CDR2 from the germline V gene are MNHEY and SVGAGI. The CDR3 length is 13 residues. V was pared by 6 bases and J by 5 bases, with 5 bases of the junction left unmatched. CDR3 coding DNA: TGTGCCAGCAGACAGACAGGGAAAGATACGCAGTATTTT. Encoded protein: CASRQTGKDTQYF.

Here the CDR3 DNA reads TGTGCCAGCAGCCAAGGCCGGGAGGGCCTAAGAGAGCAGTTCTTC. Its translation is CASSQGREGLREQFF. The rearrangement links TRBV3-1 (or the pseudogene TRBV3-2) to TRBJ2-1; TRBD2 aligns across 8 bases. V lost 1 base to trimming and J lost 10 bases; unmatched junction nucleotides: 9. The CDR3 contains 15 residues. Per the germline V gene, CDR1 is LGHDT and CDR2 is YNNKEL (reference sequence).

V usage is TRBV7-6 and J usage is TRBJ2-5; 9 nucleotides agree with TRBD2. V was clipped by 2 bases and J by 6 bases; unmatched bases: 4. The CDR3 is made up of 14 amino acids. Germline lookup yields CDR1 SGHVS and CDR2 FNYEAQ. CDR3 nucleotide sequence: TGTGCCAGCAGCTTAACTGGGACTAGCCAGACCCAGTACTTC. It is translated as CASSLTGTSQTQYF.

The V and J genes are TRBV15 and TRBJ2-7; D uncertain. CDR1 and CDR2 from the germline V gene are LNHNV and YYDKDF (reference sequence). V lost 0 bases to trimming and J lost 5 bases, with 8 bases between them. The CDR3 has 13 residues. CDR3 bases: TGTGCCACCAGCAGAGATCCGTACAACGAGCAGTACTTC. It yields the protein CATSRDPYNEQYF.

The chain combines TRBV5-5 with TRBJ1-3, with no clear D. Per the germline V gene, CDR1 is SGHKS and CDR2 is YYEKEE (reference sequence). Trimming took 0 bases from V and 0 from J, leaving 10 bases between them. The CDR3 consists of 16 residues. This CDR3 reads CASSLGLESSGNTIYF. The CDR3 DNA sequence: TGTGCCAGCAGCTTGGGGCTGGAGAGCTCTGGAAACACCATATATTTT.

This clone has more than one count but fewer than ten. CDR3: CASQPPTHNTGELFF. The CDR3 bases are TGTGCCAGCCAACCCCCCACTCATAACACCGGGGAGCTGTTTTTT. The V gene is TRBV28, the J gene TRBJ2-2, with D unclear. Germline lookup yields CDR1 MDHEN and CDR2 SYDVKM. With 8 bases removed from V and 2 bases from J, the gap between germline ends came to 15 bases. This CDR3 is built from 15 residues. Combining the CDR3 with reference TRBV28 and TRBJ2-2 gives the whole variable domain DVKVTQSSRYLVKRTGEKVFLECVQDMDHENMFWYRQDPGLGLRLIYFSYDVKMKEKGDIPEGYSVSREKKERFSLILESASTNQTSMYLCASQPPTHNTGELFFGEGSRLTVL.

The V gene is TRBV19, the J gene TRBJ1-5, with TRBD1 identical over 7 bases. The CDR3 covers 13 residues. Germline V lookup: CDR1 LNHDA, CDR2 SQIVND (reference sequence). V lost 8 bases, J lost 6 bases, and 7 bases stayed unmatched. The chain's CDR3 is CASGQGGPQPQHF. CDR3 DNA: TGTGCCAGTGGCCAGGGGGGCCCTCAGCCCCAGCATTTT.

This clone was counted a few times. The chain combines TRBV10-3 with TRBJ2-7; no clear D gene. The V gene lost 4 bases and the J gene lost 7 bases, with 14 bases spanning the gap. Germline CDR1 ENHRY, CDR2 SYGVKD. The CDR3 consists of 13 residues. This CDR3 is CAISGLSLAEQYF. DNA for the CDR3: TGTGCCATCAGTGGCCTTTCCCTTGCGGAGCAGTACTTC.

This clone appeared many times. V and J are TRBV6-8 and TRBJ2-3, with 10 bases matching TRBD2. Trimming took 5 bases from V and 2 from J; bases not matched to a gene: 4. The germline CDR1 and CDR2 sequences are MNHGY and SAAAGT. This CDR3 is built from 15 residues. CDR3 sequence reads: CASSASGSSTDTQYF. CDR3 coding DNA: TGTGCCAGCAGTGCTAGCGGGAGCTCCACAGATACGCAGTATTTT.

V gene TRBV9 combines with J gene TRBJ2-7, with 8 bases identical to TRBD1. V trimming: 4 bases; J trimming: 2 bases; junction bases outside the gene matches: 5. The germline CDR1 and CDR2 sequences are SGDLS and YYNGEE. The CDR3 has 14 residues. CDR3 sequence: CASSTDRVPYEQYF. CDR3 nucleotides: TGTGCCAGCAGCACGGACAGGGTTCCCTACGAGCAGTACTTC.

The chain joins TRBV11-2 to TRBJ2-3, with D possibly matching TRBD2 (5 bases). The germline gives CDR1 SGHAT, CDR2 FQNNGV. The V gene lost 5 bases and the J gene lost 2 bases, with 11 bases spanning the gap. This CDR3 is 14 amino acids long. The chain's CDR3 is CASSLSSFTDTQYF. The CDR3 coding sequence is TGTGCCAGCAGCCTCTCTAGCTTCACAGATACGCAGTATTTT.

The CDR3: CASSLEGVYRVSYGYTF. CDR3 DNA: TGTGCCAGCAGCTTGGAGGGGGTCTACAGGGTGTCCTATGGCTACACCTTC. V gene TRBV5-6 combines with J gene TRBJ1-2; tentative D call: TRBD1 (6 bases). Germline CDR1 reads SGHDT; CDR2 reads YYEEEE. The CDR3 runs 17 residues. Trimming removed 0 bases at V and 4 bases at J, with 19 bases between.

The rearrangement uses TRBV24-1 and TRBJ2-4; TRBD2 might be the D (5 bases). Germline V gives CDR1 KGHDR, CDR2 SFDVKD. Trimming left V 3 bases short and J 0 bases short, with 8 bases between. The CDR3 loop spans 15 amino acids. For the CDR3, the DNA is TGTGCCACCAGTGATACTAGGGAAGCCAAAAACATTCAGTACTTC. It specifies CATSDTREAKNIQYF.

The chain couples TRBV30 to TRBJ1-3, with a tentative D call TRBD1 (5 bases). Trimming removed 0 bases at V and 3 bases at J, with 12 bases between. The CDR3 is made up of 15 amino acids. Per the germline V gene, CDR1 is GTSNPN and CDR2 is SVGIG (reference sequence). CDR3 sequence: CAWSVLGTGGNTIYF. The CDR3 DNA reads TGTGCCTGGAGTGTACTAGGGACTGGTGGAAACACCATATATTTT.

The sample holds one count of this clone. This chain connects TRBV9 to TRBJ2-3; a possible D gene is TRBD2 (6 bases). The ends were cut back, 0 bases at V and 5 bases at J, with 16 bases in the middle. The CDR3 loop spans 16 amino acids. CDR1 and CDR2 (germline): SGDLS, YYNGEE. The CDR3 DNA sequence: TGTGCCAGCAGCGTAGAAGGGAGGCGCACACAAGATACGCAGTATTTT. Amino acid sequence: CASSVEGRRTQDTQYF. Supplemented by reference TRBV9 and TRBJ2-3, the full variable domain reads DSGVTQTPKHLITATGQRVTLRCSPRSGDLSVYWYQQSLDQGLQFLIQYYNGEERAKGNILERFSAQQFPDLHSELNLSSLELGDSALYFCASSVEGRRTQDTQYFGPGTRLTVL.

The chain has TRBV7-9 and TRBJ2-5; D possibly corresponds to TRBD1 (6 bases). The germline CDR1 and CDR2 sequences are SEHNR and FQNEAQ (reference sequence). The CDR3 loop spans 16 amino acids. The ends were cut back, 1 base at V and 2 bases at J, with 14 bases in the middle. CDR3 protein: CASSLVYTGRQETQYF. The CDR3 DNA reads TGTGCCAGCAGCTTAGTTTATACAGGGCGACAAGAGACCCAGTACTTC.

There are many counts of this clone. The V and J genes are TRBV4-3 and TRBJ1-3; 10 nucleotides line up with TRBD1. This CDR3 comprises 17 residues. Per germline, CDR1 LGHNA and CDR2 YSLEER. Trimming at V came to 5 bases and at J to 6 bases, leaving 13 bases not matched to a gene. The CDR3: CASSEKGVGTGVNTIYF. CDR3 DNA sequence: TGCGCCAGCAGCGAAAAGGGGGTCGGGACAGGGGTAAACACCATATATTTT.

The chain has TRBV28 and TRBJ2-7; possible D gene TRBD2, 6 bases. Germline V CDR1 and CDR2: MDHEN, SYDVKM. The CDR3 loop spans 12 amino acids. Trimming shortened V by 11 bases and J by 4 bases, and 15 bases separated the two germline ends. The CDR3 sequence is CAAAREVYEQYF. CDR3 nucleotides: TGTGCCGCGGCCAGGGAGGTTTACGAGCAGTACTTC.

The J gene is TRBJ1-3, the V gene TRBV7-6; no definite D call. Trimming removed 2 bases from V and 0 bases from J, with 8 bases in between. This CDR3 comprises 15 residues. Germline V CDR1 and CDR2: SGHVS, FNYEAQ. The CDR3 nucleotides are TGTGCCAGCAGCTTAAACTCCAACTCTGGAAACACCATATATTTT. Translation: CASSLNSNSGNTIYF.

The CDR3 DNA sequence: TGTGCCAGCCAGAGGGTCTCCTACGAGCAGTACTTC. Translating it yields CASQRVSYEQYF. This chain joins TRBV11-1 and TRBJ2-7; possibly TRBD2 for D (5 bases). This CDR3 has 12 amino acids. The germline gives CDR1 SGHAT, CDR2 FQDESV (reference sequence). Trimming removed 8 bases from V and 0 bases from J, with 8 bases in between.

The rearrangement uses TRBV19 and TRBJ2-7, with D possibly TRBD1 on 5 matching bases. Trimming left V 1 base short and J 2 bases short, with 9 bases between. Per germline, CDR1 LNHDA and CDR2 SQIVND (reference sequence). This CDR3 is 14 amino acids long. CDR3 DNA: TGTGCCAGTAGTATAGCCCAGGGCACCTACGAGCAGTACTTC. It yields the protein CASSIAQGTYEQYF.

This chain links TRBV5-1 with TRBJ2-7, with a possible D match to TRBD2 (6 bases). Germline loops: CDR1 SGHRS, CDR2 YFSETQ. The germline V and J ends were trimmed by 3 bases and 1 base, with 11 bases remaining between them. This CDR3 region has 14 residues. The CDR3 loop is CASSYGGRSYEQYF. CDR3 in DNA: TGCGCCAGCAGCTATGGGGGGAGATCCTACGAGCAGTACTTC.

The chain combines TRBV28 with TRBJ1-1; the match to TRBD1 covers 7 bases. The ends lost 5 bases at V and 0 bases at J; junction bases unmatched: 3. Germline V lookup: CDR1 MDHEN, CDR2 SYDVKM. The CDR3 totals 14 residues. The chain's CDR3 is CASSQGQMNTEAFF. As DNA, the CDR3 is TGTGCCAGCAGTCAGGGACAGATGAACACTGAAGCTTTCTTT. Together with reference TRBV28 and TRBJ1-1, the CDR3 gives the full variable domain: DVKVTQSSRYLVKRTGEKVFLECVQDMDHENMFWYRQDPGLGLRLIYFSYDVKMKEKGDIPEGYSVSREKKERFSLILESASTNQTSMYLCASSQGQMNTEAFFGQGTRLTVV.

The J gene is TRBJ2-2, the V gene TRBV9, with TRBD1 matching 7 bases. Germline CDR1 reads SGDLS; CDR2 reads YYNGEE. The CDR3 length is 14 residues. The trim removed 2 bases at V and 8 bases at J, leaving 6 bases unmatched. The DNA for the CDR3 is TGTGCCAGCAGCGTTCGGACAGGCATAGGGGAGCTGTTTTTT. Its translation: CASSVRTGIGELFF.

The chain combines TRBV18 with TRBJ2-5; no clear D gene. The V end was cut by 2 bases, the J end by 1 base, with 8 bases between. Germline V CDR1 and CDR2: KGHSH, LQKENI. The CDR3 has 14 residues. DNA for the CDR3: TGTGCCAGCTCACCAGGGCGTTCCCAAGAGACCCAGTACTTC. This translates into CASSPGRSQETQYF.